One sample yielded the 25 T cell receptor beta chains listed below, sequenced in a study of blood T cells in healthy people across ages. The authors ran a second PCR of about 6 to 11 cycles using a sample-barcoded 5' primer and a J-beta primer mix. Using its own MiXCR run on the 5' RACE reads, TCRdb lists one record per CDR3 protein. This table holds 650,000 to 800,000 distinct CDR3 sequences, under 55% found once. The specimen sequenced was blood. The receptors here all came from a man aged 55-75 years in good health.

This clonotype appeared a few times. V and J are TRBV9 and TRBJ2-5; D possibly uses TRBD1 or TRBD2 (6 bases each). Germline values: CDR1 SGDLS, CDR2 YYNGEE. The CDR3 covers 15 residues. V was clipped by 3 bases and J by 2 bases, with 14 bases between them. In DNA, the CDR3 is TGTGCCAGCAGCGCCGGGAGACAGGAGCAAGAGACCCAGTACTTC. Translated: CASSAGRQEQETQYF.

A note on this clonotype: One end of the junction is discordant with germline, which a read error may explain. J is TRBJ2-1 and V is TRBV5-6; D unclear. Germline CDR1 is SGHDT and CDR2 is YYEEEE. The CDR3 is 13 amino acids. CDR3 in amino acids: CAGSLSVDNEQFF. The CDR3, as DNA: TGTGCCGGCAGCTTGTCCGTAGACAATGAGCAGTTCTTC.

The sample holds a few counts of this clonotype. A clone one base away is much larger, so this may be a read error. The CDR3 is CSAQGTRNSPLHF. The CDR3 DNA reads TGCAGCGCTCAGGGCACTAGGAATTCACCCCTCCACTTT. The chain is built from TRBV29-1 and TRBJ1-6; a weak D match, TRBD1 (5 bases). The V gene's germline CDR1 is SQVTM and CDR2 ANQGSEA. Trimming took 7 bases from V and 7 from J, leaving 14 bases between them. The CDR3 is made up of 13 amino acids. Full variable domain (outside the CDR3, taken from reference TRBV29-1 and TRBJ1-6): SAVISQKPSRDICQRGTSLTIQCQVDSQVTMMFWYRQQPGQSLTLIATANQGSEATYESGFVIDKFPISRPNLTFSTLTVSNMSPEDSSIYLCSAQGTRNSPLHFGNGTRLTVT.

The rearrangement joins TRBV7-9 to TRBJ2-6, with a weak D call TRBD2 (6 bases). The V gene lost 3 bases and the J gene lost 0 bases, with 15 bases spanning the gap. Germline CDR1 SEHNR, CDR2 FQNEAQ (reference sequence). The CDR3 has 18 amino acids. The CDR3 DNA reads TGTGCCAGCAGCTTTCTGGGGACTTGGGGCTCTGGGGCCAACGTCCTGACTTTC. Amino acid sequence: CASSFLGTWGSGANVLTF.

CDR3 nucleotides: TGCGCCAGCAGACCATTACTAGCGGGGTTCACAGATACGCAGTATTTT. Protein product: CASRPLLAGFTDTQYF. The genes are TRBV5-1 and TRBJ2-3; 10 nucleotides align to TRBD2. This CDR3 is built from 16 residues. J lost 2 bases, V lost 5 bases, and 8 bases had no gene match. CDR1 is SGHRS and CDR2 is YFSETQ in the germline V gene. The complete variable domain, with remaining parts taken from reference TRBV5-1 and TRBJ2-3, reads KAGVTQTPRYLIKTRGQQVTLSCSPISGHRSVSWYQQTPGQGLQFLFEYFSETQRNKGNFPGRFSGRQFSNSRSEMNVSTLELGDSALYLCASRPLLAGFTDTQYFGPGTRLTVL.

This clonotype was counted ten times or more. V and J are TRBV4-3 and TRBJ2-1; D not certain. V shed 4 bases and J shed 7 bases, with 11 bases lying between them. Germline lookup yields CDR1 LGHNA and CDR2 YSLEER. This CDR3 contains 13 residues. For the CDR3, the DNA is TGCGCCAGCAGCCTGGGCCCTCTTAATGAGCAGTTCTTC. This sequence encodes CASSLGPLNEQFF.

The CDR3 reads CATRSLRGAEQFF. As DNA, the CDR3 is TGTGCCACTAGATCCCTGCGGGGGGCCGAGCAGTTCTTC. The rearrangement joins TRBV12-3 or TRBV12-4 to TRBJ2-1; 8 bases fit TRBD2. V gave up 10 bases and J gave up 10 bases; unmatched junction bases: 12. The CDR3 has 13 amino acids.

The chain links TRBV5-1 to TRBJ1-1, with D possibly matching TRBD1 (6 bases). The CDR3 has 14 residues. The germline gives CDR1 SGHRS, CDR2 YFSETQ. Trimming pared 4 bases from V and 5 bases from J, leaving 15 bases between. The CDR3: CASSLYRVGTEAFF. The CDR3 region has the DNA TGCGCCAGCAGCCTTTACAGGGTGGGGACTGAAGCTTTCTTT. The whole variable domain, remainder taken from reference TRBV5-1 and TRBJ1-1, is KAGVTQTPRYLIKTRGQQVTLSCSPISGHRSVSWYQQTPGQGLQFLFEYFSETQRNKGNFPGRFSGRQFSNSRSEMNVSTLELGDSALYLCASSLYRVGTEAFFGQGTRLTVV.

At least ten counts were recorded for this clonotype. The V call is TRBV27, the J call TRBJ2-7; possibly TRBD2 for D (6 bases). Germline values: CDR1 MNHEY, CDR2 SMNVEV (reference sequence). This CDR3 is built from 14 residues. V was clipped by 2 bases and J by 2 bases, with 10 bases between them. The CDR3 here is CASSLAGSPYEQYF. CDR3 bases: TGTGCCAGCAGTTTAGCGGGGTCTCCCTACGAGCAGTACTTC.

In its sample, this clonotype was seen a few times. The chain has TRBV7-8 and TRBJ2-5, with 7 bases fitting TRBD2. The V gene end was trimmed by 2 bases and the J gene end by 0 bases; junction bases not matched to a gene: 3. The germline V gene has CDR1 SGHVS and CDR2 FQNEAQ. The CDR3 sequence is 15 residues long. CDR3 region: CASSLSAGDQETQYF. DNA of the CDR3: TGTGCCAGCAGCTTATCGGCGGGGGACCAAGAGACCCAGTACTTC. The whole variable domain, filled in from reference TRBV7-8 and TRBJ2-5, reads GAGVSQSPRYKVAKRGQDVALRCDPISGHVSLFWYQQALGQGPEFLTYFQNEAQLDKSGLPSDRFFAERPEGSVSTLKIQRTQQEDSAVYLCASSLSAGDQETQYFGPGTRLLVL.

The chain combines TRBV7-8 with TRBJ2-1; 9 bases are a match to TRBD2. Trimming at V came to 7 bases and at J to 11 bases, leaving 12 bases not matched to a gene. Germline CDR1 reads SGHVS; CDR2 reads FQNEAQ. The CDR3 is made up of 14 amino acids. Written as DNA, the CDR3 is TGTGCCAGCACCACCCTTTTCGCGGGGGGGAAGCAGTTCTTC. Translated, it gives CASTTLFAGGKQFF.

The rearrangement uses TRBV24-1 and TRBJ2-1; perhaps TRBD1 as D (6 bases). Trimming cost V 9 bases and J 7 bases, with 18 bases left between them. Germline CDR1 and CDR2: KGHDR and SFDVKD. This CDR3 is 14 amino acids long. CDR3 amino acids: CATRATGKGNEQFF. The CDR3 bases are TGTGCCACCCGCGCCACAGGGAAGGGGAATGAGCAGTTCTTC.

With respect to this clonotype: At one boundary the junction diverges from the germline segment, which might be a read error. The chain is built from TRBV28 and TRBJ1-6, with a tentative D call TRBD1 (5 bases). This CDR3 is built from 14 residues. Per the germline V gene, CDR1 is MDHEN and CDR2 is SYDVKM. This chain's CDR3 is CTSSLLRDNSPLHF. DNA for the CDR3: TGTACCAGCAGCCTGCTCAGGGATAATTCACCCCTCCACTTT. Filled out from reference TRBV28 and TRBJ1-6, the complete variable domain reads DVKVTQSSRYLVKRTGEKVFLECVQDMDHENMFWYRQDPGLGLRLIYFSYDVKMKEKGDIPEGYSVSREKKERFSLILESASTNQTSMYLCTSSLLRDNSPLHFGNGTRLTVT.

The J gene is TRBJ2-4, the V gene TRBV4-1; D perhaps matches TRBD2 (6 bases). The end of the DNA is better explained by TRBJ2-7, so the J call may be wrong. The CDR3 has 13 residues. Germline CDR1 is MGHRA and CDR2 is YSYEKL. The CDR3 nucleotides are TGCGCCAGCAGCCCCCTTAGCGGCAGCGAGCAGTACTTC. Translated, it gives CASSPLSGSEQYF.

This chain connects TRBV5-4 to TRBJ2-1, with 8 bases aligning to TRBD2. The tail of the sequence fits TRBJ2-7 better, so the J call may be wrong. CDR1 SGHNT and CDR2 YYREEE come from the germline V gene (reference sequence). The CDR3 is 16 residues long. As DNA, the CDR3 is TGTGCCAGCAGCTTGGGCGGCGGGGGGTTCTACAATGAGCAGTACTTC. Protein sequence: CASSLGGGGFYNEQYF.

This clonotype was counted a few times. V gene TRBV7-9 combines with J gene TRBJ2-1, with D uncertain. There are 14 residues in the CDR3. Trimming cost V 3 bases and J 5 bases, with 11 bases left between them. Germline V CDR1 and CDR2: SEHNR, FQNEAQ (reference sequence). CDR3 nucleotide sequence: TGTGCCAGCAGCTTTTCCTACTCGAACAATGAGCAGTTCTTC. Translated, it gives CASSFSYSNNEQFF. Using reference TRBV7-9 and TRBJ2-1 for the parts outside the CDR3, the full variable domain is DTGVSQNPRHKITKRGQNVTFRCDPISEHNRLYWYRQTLGQGPEFLTYFQNEAQLEKSRLLSDRFSAERPKGSFSTLEIQRTEQGDSAMYLCASSFSYSNNEQFFGPGTRLTVL.

This clonotype came up a few times. The V gene is TRBV7-2, the J gene TRBJ2-3; D ambiguous. The V end lost 5 bases, the J end lost 0 bases, and 12 bases lay between the germline ends. Germline V CDR1 and CDR2: SGHTA, FQGNSA. This CDR3 has 15 residues. CDR3 amino acids: CASSLDGYSTDTQYF. In DNA form, the CDR3 reads TGTGCCAGCAGCCTTGACGGGTATAGCACAGATACGCAGTATTTT.

This chain uses TRBV7-6 with TRBJ2-7, with D maybe TRBD2 (5 bases). The CDR3 spans 16 residues. Per germline, CDR1 SGHVS and CDR2 FNYEAQ. Trimming cost V 2 bases and J 0 bases, with 14 bases left between them. CDR3: CASSLRTRGSSYEQYF. CDR3 nucleotide sequence: TGTGCCAGCAGCTTAAGAACCCGTGGGAGCTCCTACGAGCAGTACTTC. Full variable domain (rest looked up from reference TRBV7-6 and TRBJ2-7): GAGVSQSPRYKVTKRGQDVALRCDPISGHVSLYWYRQALGQGPEFLTYFNYEAQQDKSGLPNDRFSAERPEGSISTLTIQRTEQRDSAMYRCASSLRTRGSSYEQYFGPGTRLTVT.

The V gene is TRBV12-3 or TRBV12-4, the J gene TRBJ1-5; D gene ambiguous. The V end lost 3 bases, the J end lost 4 bases, and 10 bases lay between the germline ends. CDR3 size: 14 residues. The CDR3 spells CASSLGGWNQPQHF. The CDR3 nucleotides read TGTGCCAGCAGTTTGGGAGGGTGGAATCAGCCCCAGCATTTT.

This clonotype has just a few counts. The chain uses TRBV7-9 and TRBJ1-2; D unclear. The V gene's germline CDR1 is SEHNR and CDR2 FQNEAQ (reference sequence). Trimming left V 5 bases short and J 8 bases short, with 21 bases between. This CDR3 is 15 amino acids long. CDR3 in amino acids: CASSLQAGGLSGYTF. The CDR3 bases are TGTGCCAGCAGCCTCCAGGCAGGTGGTCTTTCGGGCTACACCTTC.

The rearrangement links TRBV7-2 to TRBJ2-5; D might be TRBD1 or TRBD2, each matching 6 bases. Trimming cost V 5 bases and J 4 bases, with 14 bases left between them. The germline V gene encodes CDR1 SGHTA and CDR2 FQGNSA. There are 14 residues in the CDR3. The CDR3 region has the DNA TGTGCCAGCAGCGTACCAGGAGGGGGAGAGACCCAGTACTTC. Translating it yields CASSVPGGGETQYF.

This clonotype was recorded at least ten times. The V and J genes are TRBV12-3 or TRBV12-4 and TRBJ1-2, with 7 bases that match TRBD1. J lost 2 bases, V lost 6 bases, and 6 bases had no gene match. This CDR3 is 14 amino acids long. CDR3 bases: TGTGCCAGCAGCCCTCGACAGGGAAACTATGGCTACACCTTC. Residues: CASSPRQGNYGYTF.

This sequence joins TRBV19 and TRBJ2-1; either TRBD1 or TRBD2 may fit D (5 bases each). Trimming cost V 8 bases and J 5 bases, with 13 bases left between them. Germline V gene lookup returns CDR1 LNHDA and CDR2 SQIVND (reference sequence). CDR3 length: 13 residues. The DNA of the CDR3 is TGTGCCAGTTGCGCAGGGACGAACAATGAGCAGTTCTTC. Its protein product is CASCAGTNNEQFF.

V is TRBV6-2 or TRBV6-3 and J is TRBJ2-1; 8 bases match TRBD1. Germline V gene lookup returns CDR1 MNHEY and CDR2 SVGEGT. J gave up 5 bases and V 6 bases, and 12 bases lay outside the gene matches. CDR3 length: 16 residues. CDR3 nucleotides: TGTGCCAGCAGAACCCCCACAGGACAGGGCCACAATGAGCAGTTCTTC. This gives the protein CASRTPTGQGHNEQFF.

This chain uses TRBV11-3 with TRBJ2-1, with 8 positions matching TRBD1. V dropped 7 bases and J dropped 12; count of bases not matched to a gene: 14. CDR1 is SGHNT and CDR2 is YENEEA in the germline V gene. The CDR3 is 14 residues long. Here the CDR3 reads CASNIQGGRSGQFF. The CDR3, as DNA: TGTGCCAGCAACATACAGGGGGGAAGGAGTGGGCAGTTCTTC.